One sample yielded the 30 T cell receptor beta chains listed below, sequenced in a study of blood T cell repertoires in COVID-19. TCRdb's copy holds only in-frame clones and misses some; the assay was immunoSEQ multiplex PCR. The table shows about 110,000 clones, with approximately 83% occurring only once. The sample was peripheral blood. The receptor set was obtained from a woman between 65 and 79 years old with acute or convalescent COVID-19.

J is TRBJ1-4 and V is TRBV7-9; 9 bases line up with TRBD1. There are 16 residues in the CDR3. The junction had 12 bases not matched to a gene; V was cut back by 5 bases and J by 8 bases. Germline V gene lookup returns CDR1 SEHNR and CDR2 FQNEAQ (reference sequence). DNA of the CDR3: TGTGCCAGCAGCCCTACCTCACAGGGGGCGAGGGAAAAACTGTTTTTT. Translated: CASSPTSQGAREKLFF.

The chain carries TRBV30 and TRBJ2-5, with TRBD2 identical over 7 bases. This CDR3 has 14 amino acids. V lost 3 bases to trimming and J lost 4 bases; unmatched junction nucleotides: 8. The germline CDR1 and CDR2 sequences are GTSNPN and SVGIG (reference sequence). The CDR3 DNA reads TGTGCCTGGAGCGGACTAGGAATAGGAGAGACCCAGTACTTC. Its protein is CAWSGLGIGETQYF.

The chain is built from TRBV7-3 and TRBJ2-1, with D maybe TRBD2 (6 bases). Germline values: CDR1 SGHTA, CDR2 FQGTGA. Trimming removed 0 bases from V and 8 bases from J, with 14 bases in between. This CDR3 is 15 amino acids long. CDR3 in amino acids: CASSLTGGRVDEQFF. The DNA for the CDR3 is TGTGCCAGCAGCTTAACGGGGGGTAGAGTCGATGAGCAGTTCTTC.

The V gene is TRBV7-2, the J gene TRBJ1-1; a possible D gene is TRBD1 (5 bases). CDR3 length: 15 residues. Trimming shortened V by 3 bases and J by 0 bases, and 11 bases separated the two germline ends. The germline CDR1 and CDR2 sequences are SGHTA and FQGNSA. CDR3 amino acids: CASSFGGLMNTEAFF. CDR3 nucleotides: TGTGCCAGCAGCTTCGGGGGACTGATGAACACTGAAGCTTTCTTT.

This clone has just one count. The chain has TRBV5-4 and TRBJ1-1; tentatively, D is TRBD1 (5 bases). The V and J ends lost 5 bases and 0 bases respectively, with 17 bases between them. The CDR3 is 16 amino acids. The germline V gene encodes CDR1 SGHNT and CDR2 YYREEE (reference sequence). CDR3 amino acids: CASSPGPREVNTEAFF. Written as DNA, the CDR3 is TGTGCCAGCAGTCCCGGGCCCAGGGAGGTGAACACTGAAGCTTTCTTT.

The rearrangement uses TRBV4-1 and TRBJ1-2; 7 bases line up with TRBD1. Unmatched junction bases numbered 7, after V lost 2 bases and J lost 4 bases. Per the germline V gene, CDR1 is MGHRA and CDR2 is YSYEKL. The CDR3 consists of 15 residues. CDR3 in amino acids: CASSQPPQGSYGYTF. CDR3 in DNA: TGCGCCAGCAGCCAACCCCCACAGGGGAGCTATGGCTACACCTTC.

The chain recombines TRBV13 with TRBJ2-3; TRBD2 aligns across 7 bases. From germline, CDR1 is PRHDT and CDR2 FYEKMQ (reference sequence). The trim removed 1 base at V and 0 bases at J, leaving 1 base unmatched. The CDR3 has 15 residues. For the CDR3, the DNA is TGTGCCAGCAGCTTAGTGGGAGGGAGCACAGATACGCAGTATTTT. It translates to CASSLVGGSTDTQYF.

The rearrangement joins TRBV10-3 to TRBJ1-2; maybe TRBD1 (6 bases). Germline V gene data show CDR1 as ENHRY and CDR2 as SYGVKD. CDR3 length: 13 residues. V was cut by 10 bases and J by 1 base, with 13 bases left in between. DNA of the CDR3: TGTGCCACCCAACCGGACAGTAACTATGGCTACACCTTC. As protein: CATQPDSNYGYTF.

The chain couples TRBV27 to TRBJ1-6; 10 bases align to TRBD1. This CDR3 region has 14 residues. Trimming took 7 bases from V and 7 from J; bases not matched to a gene: 4. Germline V CDR1 and CDR2: MNHEY, SMNVEV (reference sequence). The CDR3 region is CASTSDRGNSPLHF. As DNA, the CDR3 is TGTGCCAGCACCTCGGACAGGGGGAATTCACCCCTCCACTTT.

The CDR3 region is CASSLQGTDTQYF. Written as DNA, the CDR3 is TGTGCCAGCAGCTTGCAGGGGACAGATACGCAGTATTTT. The chain carries TRBV7-9 and TRBJ2-3; D perhaps matches TRBD1 (6 bases). Germline CDR1 and CDR2: SEHNR and FQNEAQ (reference sequence). V lost 3 bases and J 3 bases, leaving 7 bases between the germline ends. This CDR3 contains 13 residues.

V gene TRBV19 combines with J gene TRBJ1-1; D is possibly TRBD1 (5 bases). The germline V gene has CDR1 LNHDA and CDR2 SQIVND (reference sequence). This CDR3 comprises 14 residues. V lost 6 bases to trimming and J lost 4 bases, with 15 bases between them. Written as DNA, the CDR3 is TGTGCCAGTAGCAAATTCGGGGGAGGCACTGAAGCTTTCTTT. Encoded protein: CASSKFGGGTEAFF.

This rearrangement joins TRBV6-5 to TRBJ2-1, with 7 bases identical to TRBD1. CDR3 length: 14 amino acids. The J segment lost 6 bases and the V segment lost 6 bases, leaving 8 bases of the junction unmatched. Germline V gene sequence: CDR1 MNHEY, CDR2 SVGAGI. The CDR3 region is CASRRQGAGNEQFF. CDR3 sequence (DNA): TGTGCCAGCAGGAGACAGGGAGCCGGCAATGAGCAGTTCTTC.

The rearrangement uses TRBV10-3 and TRBJ2-3; possibly TRBD1 for D (5 bases). Trimming removed 0 bases at V and 2 bases at J, with 9 bases between. Germline CDR1 ENHRY, CDR2 SYGVKD. CDR3 length: 15 amino acids. The CDR3 DNA sequence: TGTGCCATCAGTGAGTCGCAGGGTTCCACAGATACGCAGTATTTT. Translating gives CAISESQGSTDTQYF.

CDR3 protein: CASSQDLAVGGNEQFF. The CDR3 DNA reads as TGTGCCAGCAGCCAAGATTTAGCGGTTGGCGGGAATGAGCAGTTCTTC. This sequence joins TRBV4-2 and TRBJ2-1; D may be TRBD2 (6 bases). The CDR3 has 16 amino acids. Germline V gene lookup returns CDR1 LGHNA and CDR2 YNFKEQ. Trimming shortened V by 0 bases and J by 7 bases, and 16 bases separated the two germline ends.

The CDR3: CASTSRDRKYQETQYF. CDR3 nucleotides: TGTGCCAGCACATCCCGGGACAGGAAGTACCAAGAGACCCAGTACTTC. The chain recombines TRBV28 with TRBJ2-5; 8 bases map to TRBD1. The junction had 10 bases not matched to a gene; V was cut back by 7 bases and J by 0 bases. Germline lookup yields CDR1 MDHEN and CDR2 SYDVKM. The CDR3 runs to 16 residues.

This rearrangement joins TRBV6-5 to TRBJ2-7, with 8 positions matching TRBD2. V trimming: 5 bases; J trimming: 5 bases; junction bases outside the gene matches: 8. CDR1 and CDR2 (germline): MNHEY, SVGAGI. This CDR3 is 14 amino acids long. CDR3 in DNA: TGTGCCAGCAGTCCCCGGATAGCGGGACACGAGCAGTACTTC. Translating it yields CASSPRIAGHEQYF.

The V gene is TRBV3-1 (or the pseudogene TRBV3-2), the J gene TRBJ2-5; D uncertain. Germline CDR1 is LGHDT and CDR2 is YNNKEL (reference sequence). The CDR3 is 14 amino acids. V lost 4 bases and J 4 bases, leaving 13 bases between the germline ends. The CDR3 nucleotides are TGTGCCAGCAGCCTCCAGGTGTATTTAGAGACCCAGTACTTC. Translating gives CASSLQVYLETQYF.

This chain joins TRBV6-5 and TRBJ1-1, with 7 bases that match TRBD1. The length of the CDR3 is 14 residues. Trimming cost V 6 bases and J 8 bases; bases outside gene matches: 12. Germline values: CDR1 MNHEY, CDR2 SVGAGI. The CDR3 sequence: CASRREGGMGEAFF. CDR3 nucleotide sequence: TGTGCCAGCAGGAGGGAAGGGGGCATGGGGGAAGCTTTCTTT.

There are a few counts of this clone. J is TRBJ1-2 and V is TRBV12-3 or TRBV12-4; D gene ambiguous. The V end lost 0 bases, the J end lost 3 bases, and 5 bases lay between the germline ends. This CDR3 contains 13 residues. The CDR3 nucleotides are TGTGCCAGCAGTTTAGCAGCGGACTATGGCTACACCTTC. It specifies CASSLAADYGYTF.

V and J are TRBV3-1 (or the pseudogene TRBV3-2) and TRBJ2-5, with 9 bases aligning to TRBD2. J lost 5 bases, V lost 4 bases, and 8 bases had no gene match. The CDR3 consists of 15 residues. Germline V gene data show CDR1 as LGHDT and CDR2 as YNNKEL (reference sequence). CDR3 sequence: CASSPGTSFRETQYF. The CDR3 region has the DNA TGTGCCAGCAGCCCGGGGACTAGCTTTCGGGAGACCCAGTACTTC.

The chain couples TRBV19 to TRBJ2-7, with 7 bases that match TRBD2. Germline V gene lookup returns CDR1 LNHDA and CDR2 SQIVND (reference sequence). The CDR3 totals 23 residues. V trimming: 5 bases; J trimming: 6 bases; junction bases outside the gene matches: 37. CDR3 region: CASSSPLWTSGHLSASGATEQYV. The CDR3 DNA sequence: TGTGCCAGTAGTTCTCCTCTTTGGACCTCAGGGCACCTGTCCGCAAGCGGGGCAACCGAGCAGTACGTC.

This clone has ten or more counts. V gene TRBV9 combines with J gene TRBJ1-4, with D maybe TRBD1 (5 bases). The CDR3 has 15 residues. Trimming cost V 0 bases and J 7 bases, with 13 bases left between them. The V gene's germline CDR1 is SGDLS and CDR2 YYNGEE. The CDR3 bases are TGTGCCAGCAGCGTAGGTCCAGGGTCGGCTGAAAAACTGTTTTTT. This encodes CASSVGPGSAEKLFF.

This chain uses TRBV5-1 with TRBJ2-2, with unresolved D. The length of the CDR3 is 15 residues. Trimming stripped 0 bases from V and 1 base from J, with 7 bases between. CDR1 is SGHRS and CDR2 is YFSETQ in the germline V gene. For the CDR3, the DNA is TGCGCCAGCAGCTTGGCCCTTTTGAACACCGGGGAGCTGTTTTTT. This gives the protein CASSLALLNTGELFF.

This clone was detected a few times. The V and J genes are TRBV5-1 and TRBJ2-1, with D unresolved. CDR3 size: 15 residues. Trimming pared 3 bases from V and 1 base from J, leaving 11 bases between. Germline-derived CDR1 and CDR2 are SGHRS and YFSETQ. CDR3 sequence: CASSYTEKSYNEQFF. The CDR3 nucleotides read TGCGCCAGCAGCTACACGGAGAAGTCCTACAATGAGCAGTTCTTC.

CDR3 nucleotide sequence: TGTGCCATCAGTGCCCACTTTACTGGACAGGGGACAATGAATCAGCCCCAGCATTTT. The encoded protein is CAISAHFTGQGTMNQPQHF. The chain has TRBV10-3 and TRBJ1-5, with 9 positions matching TRBD1. Germline V gives CDR1 ENHRY, CDR2 SYGVKD. The CDR3 loop spans 19 amino acids. V dropped 4 bases and J dropped 4; count of bases not matched to a gene: 17.

The chain combines TRBV12-2 with TRBJ2-1; TRBD2 reflects the table's D call only, with no check against the DNA. TRBV12-2 is given as a pseudogene. This CDR3 region has 20 residues. CDR3 nucleotide sequence: TGTGCAAGTCGCTTATTCCACCCGTCCCTACGGAGGAGCTCCTACAATGAGCAGTTCTTC. It is translated as CASRLFHPSLRRSSYNEQFF.

The chain joins TRBV7-2 to TRBJ2-1, with D perhaps TRBD1 (6 bases). CDR1 and CDR2 (germline): SGHTA, FQGNSA. The CDR3 spans 13 residues. Trimming shortened V by 6 bases and J by 10 bases, and 16 bases separated the two germline ends. The chain's CDR3 is CASRSHRVGEQFF. As DNA, the CDR3 is TGTGCCAGCAGAAGCCACAGGGTTGGAGAGCAGTTCTTC. Full variable domain (missing parts from reference TRBV7-2 and TRBJ2-1): GAGVSQSPSNKVTEKGKDVELRCDPISGHTALYWYRQSLGQGLEFLIYFQGNSAPDKSGLPSDRFSAERTGGSVSTLTIQRTQQEDSAVYLCASRSHRVGEQFFGPGTRLTVL.

This CDR3 is CASSLGGRTNEKLFF. The CDR3 nucleotides read TGTGCCAGCAGCTTAGGGGGCAGGACTAATGAAAAACTGTTTTTT. V is TRBV7-6 and J is TRBJ1-4; D is perhaps TRBD1 (5 bases). In germline, CDR1 is SGHVS, CDR2 FNYEAQ. The CDR3 has 15 amino acids. V dropped 1 base and J dropped 2 bases, with 8 bases sitting between them.

The rearrangement links TRBV9 to TRBJ2-3; 8 bases agree with TRBD2. Trimming at V came to 0 bases and at J to 2 bases, leaving 8 bases not matched to a gene. The CDR3 extends over 17 amino acids. Germline assignment: CDR1 SGDLS and CDR2 YYNGEE. CDR3 DNA: TGTGCCAGCAGCGTAGAATACGGGACTAGGGCCACAGATACGCAGTATTTT. It encodes CASSVEYGTRATDTQYF. Full variable domain (rest looked up from reference TRBV9 and TRBJ2-3): DSGVTQTPKHLITATGQRVTLRCSPRSGDLSVYWYQQSLDQGLQFLIQYYNGEERAKGNILERFSAQQFPDLHSELNLSSLELGDSALYFCASSVEYGTRATDTQYFGPGTRLTVL.

This rearrangement joins TRBV3-1 (or the pseudogene TRBV3-2) to TRBJ2-3; TRBD1 is a possible D gene (5 bases). Trimming left V 0 bases short and J 14 bases short, with 18 bases between. Germline CDR1 is LGHDT and CDR2 is YNNKEL (reference sequence). The CDR3 consists of 14 residues. CDR3 residues: CASSQDRGRIDVYF. The CDR3 DNA is TGTGCCAGCAGCCAAGATAGGGGTCGAATCGATGTGTATTTT.